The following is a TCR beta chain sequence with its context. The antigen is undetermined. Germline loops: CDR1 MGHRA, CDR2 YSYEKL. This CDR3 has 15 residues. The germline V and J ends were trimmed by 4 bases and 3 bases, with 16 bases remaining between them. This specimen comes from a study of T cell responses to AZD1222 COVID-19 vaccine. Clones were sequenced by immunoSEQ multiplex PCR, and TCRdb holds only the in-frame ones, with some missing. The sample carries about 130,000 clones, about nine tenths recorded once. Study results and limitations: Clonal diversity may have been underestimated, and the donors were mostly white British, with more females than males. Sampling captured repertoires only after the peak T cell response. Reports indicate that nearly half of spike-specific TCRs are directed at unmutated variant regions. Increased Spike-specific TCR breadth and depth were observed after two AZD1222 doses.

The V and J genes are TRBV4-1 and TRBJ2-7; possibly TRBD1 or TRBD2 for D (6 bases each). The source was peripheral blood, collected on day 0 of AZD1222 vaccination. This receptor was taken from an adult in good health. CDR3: CASSPAAGGSYEQYF. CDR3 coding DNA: TGCGCCAGCAGCCCAGCGGCCGGGGGCAGCTACGAGCAGTACTTC.